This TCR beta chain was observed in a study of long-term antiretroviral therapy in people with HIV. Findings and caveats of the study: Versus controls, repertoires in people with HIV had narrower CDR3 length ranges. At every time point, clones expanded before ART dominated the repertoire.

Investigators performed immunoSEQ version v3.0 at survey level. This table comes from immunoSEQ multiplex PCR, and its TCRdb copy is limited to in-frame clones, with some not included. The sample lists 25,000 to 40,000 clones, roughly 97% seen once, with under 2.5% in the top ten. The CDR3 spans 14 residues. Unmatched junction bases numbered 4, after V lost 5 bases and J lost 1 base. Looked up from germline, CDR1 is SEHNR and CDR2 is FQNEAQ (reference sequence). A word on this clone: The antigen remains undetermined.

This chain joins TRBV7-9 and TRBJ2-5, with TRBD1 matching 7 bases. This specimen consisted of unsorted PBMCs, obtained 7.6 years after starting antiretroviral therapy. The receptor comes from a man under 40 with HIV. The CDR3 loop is CASSQRTGQETQYF. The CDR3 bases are TGTGCCAGCAGCCAACGGACAGGCCAAGAGACCCAGTACTTC.